The 7 T cell receptor beta chains reported below all come from one sample, sequenced in a study of vaccination effects on CD4 cells after COVID-19. These receptors have no known antigen. Sequencing used immunoSEQ multiplex PCR; TCRdb keeps in-frame clones, though not all of them. The table has tens of thousands of clones, roughly 81% seen once. Pools of viral peptides were used by the ViraFEST assay to expand antigen-specific CD4+ T cells ahead of sequencing. Culturing for nine to ten days preceded CD4+ T cell isolation. Participants got two doses of BNT162b2 or mRNA-1273 vaccine. The starting material was CD4+ T cells from PBMCs cultured with HCoV-229E spike peptides, obtained after COVID-19 vaccination. Every receptor here comes from a human donor who received a COVID-19 vaccine.

J is TRBJ2-2 and V is TRBV5-4; D is uncertain. Germline values: CDR1 SGHNT, CDR2 YYREEE (reference sequence). The V and J ends lost 4 bases and 4 bases respectively, with 8 bases between them. The CDR3 has 13 amino acids. CDR3: CASSLWGTGELFF. As DNA, the CDR3 is TGTGCCAGCAGCCTGTGGGGCACCGGGGAGCTGTTTTTT.

The chain has TRBV11-2 and TRBJ1-6; the match to TRBD1 covers 9 bases. Germline V gives CDR1 SGHAT, CDR2 FQNNGV. V lost 5 bases and J lost 9; bases outside the gene matches: 11. The CDR3 contains 16 residues. CDR3 amino acids: CASSAPDRGSGSPLHF. The CDR3, as DNA: TGTGCCAGCAGCGCCCCAGACAGGGGGAGTGGTTCACCCCTCCACTTT.

This chain uses TRBV24-1 with TRBJ2-3, with 7 bases matching TRBD1. Germline CDR1 and CDR2: KGHDR and SFDVKD. The J segment lost 0 bases and the V segment lost 5 bases, leaving 7 bases of the junction unmatched. The CDR3 is 16 amino acids. CDR3 region: CATSGVGQRSTDTQYF. For the CDR3, the DNA is TGTGCCACCAGTGGCGTGGGACAGCGAAGCACAGATACGCAGTATTTT.

V and J are TRBV27 and TRBJ2-2; D is uncertain. V lost 5 bases, J lost 1 base, and 5 bases lay in between. This CDR3 contains 13 residues. CDR1 and CDR2 (germline): MNHEY, SMNVEV (reference sequence). CDR3 residues: CASSRRNTGELFF. CDR3 nucleotide sequence: TGTGCCAGCAGTCGACGGAACACCGGGGAGCTGTTTTTT.

V usage is TRBV27 and J usage is TRBJ2-1; TRBD2 is a possible D gene (6 bases). The CDR3 extends over 13 amino acids. Trimming took 2 bases from V and 7 from J, leaving 9 bases between them. The germline V gene has CDR1 MNHEY and CDR2 SMNVEV (reference sequence). In DNA form, the CDR3 reads TGTGCCAGCAGTTTAGGGGGGAGGAATGAGCAGTTCTTC. It yields the protein CASSLGGRNEQFF.

The rearrangement links TRBV5-4 to TRBJ1-1; possible D gene TRBD1, 5 bases. In germline, CDR1 is SGHNT, CDR2 YYREEE (reference sequence). With 1 base removed from V and 4 bases from J, the gap between germline ends came to 17 bases. The CDR3 has 16 amino acids. The CDR3 here is CASSLQLTSGGTEAFF. The CDR3 DNA is TGTGCCAGCAGCTTGCAACTAACTTCGGGGGGCACTGAAGCTTTCTTT. The entire variable domain, with the rest obtained from reference TRBV5-4 and TRBJ1-1, is as follows: ETGVTQSPTHLIKTRGQQVTLRCSSQSGHNTVSWYQQALGQGPQFIFQYYREEENGRGNFPPRFSGLQFPNYSSELNVNALELDDSALYLCASSLQLTSGGTEAFFGQGTRLTVV.

The chain employs TRBV18 and TRBJ1-1; TRBD1 aligns across 7 bases. CDR1 is KGHSH and CDR2 is LQKENI in the germline V gene. The length of the CDR3 is 16 residues. The V segment lost 3 bases and the J segment 4 bases; nucleotides outside the gene matches: 11. The CDR3 protein is CASSPDSTGSSTEAFF. CDR3 sequence (DNA): TGTGCCAGCTCACCGGATTCGACAGGGTCGTCCACTGAAGCTTTCTTT.